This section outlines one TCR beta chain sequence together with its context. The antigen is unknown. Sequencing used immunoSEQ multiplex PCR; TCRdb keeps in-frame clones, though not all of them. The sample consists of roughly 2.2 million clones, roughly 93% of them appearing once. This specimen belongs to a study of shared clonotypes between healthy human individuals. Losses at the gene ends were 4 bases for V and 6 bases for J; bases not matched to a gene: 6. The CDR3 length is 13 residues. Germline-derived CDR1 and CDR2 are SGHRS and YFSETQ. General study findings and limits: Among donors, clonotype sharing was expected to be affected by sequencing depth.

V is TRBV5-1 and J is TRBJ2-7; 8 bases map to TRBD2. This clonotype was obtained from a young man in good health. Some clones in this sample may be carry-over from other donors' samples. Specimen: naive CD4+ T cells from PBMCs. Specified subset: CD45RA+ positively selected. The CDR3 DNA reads TGCGCCAGCAGCCCGACTAGCGCGGGCGAGCAGTACTTC. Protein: CASSPTSAGEQYF.